Shown below are 28 T cell receptor beta chains from a single sample sequenced in a study of T cells in Graves' hyperthyroidism and ophthalmopathy. TCR beta CDR3 sequences were amplified from RNA transcripts. First-round RT-PCR targeting the TCR CDR3 was performed with the HTBI primer set. MiXCR, run by TCRdb on the multiplex PCR reads, gives a single entry per CDR3 protein. The data show 500,000 to 800,000 distinct CDR3 sequences, about 14% seen once. The source material was blood. The receptor set was obtained from a woman aged 50 to 60 with Graves' ophthalmopathy.

V and J are TRBV14 and TRBJ2-1; D not resolved. The length of the CDR3 is 14 residues. Germline CDR1 reads SGHDN; CDR2 reads FVKESK. The V end was cut by 1 base, the J end by 8 bases, with 12 bases between. CDR3 bases: TGTGCCAGCAGCCAAGCTTTGGCGGTGGATGAGCAGTTCTTC. It translates to CASSQALAVDEQFF.

This clonotype was observed a few times. The V and J genes are TRBV2 and TRBJ2-1; 9 bases align to TRBD2. Germline assignment: CDR1 SNHLY and CDR2 FYNNEI. Trimming cost V 2 bases and J 6 bases; bases outside gene matches: 5. The CDR3 covers 15 residues. Written as DNA, the CDR3 is TGTGCCAGCAGTGAAACGGCGGGAGGGGGCAATGAGCAGTTCTTC. It codes for CASSETAGGGNEQFF.

This clonotype was detected ten times or more. The V gene is TRBV28, the J gene TRBJ2-4; D possibly corresponds to TRBD2 (5 bases). Trimming took off 0 bases at V and 6 bases at J, with 9 bases between the two ends. This CDR3 is built from 14 residues. Germline V CDR1 and CDR2: MDHEN, SYDVKM. CDR3: CASSLWSEGNIQYF. As DNA, the CDR3 is TGTGCCAGCAGTTTATGGTCAGAGGGAAACATTCAGTACTTC.

This clonotype was detected many times. The chain couples TRBV2 to TRBJ2-3; unclear D gene. The V end lost 2 bases, the J end lost 1 base, and 22 bases lay between the germline ends. Germline-derived CDR1 and CDR2 are SNHLY and FYNNEI. The CDR3 runs 19 residues. The CDR3 DNA reads TGTGCCAGCAGTGAATTGCCGACAAGCCTAGGAAGACGCACAGATACGCAGTATTTT. This codes for CASSELPTSLGRRTDTQYF.

The chain employs TRBV6-2 or TRBV6-3 and TRBJ1-1; perhaps TRBD1 as D (5 bases). Germline CDR1 and CDR2: MNHEY and SVGEGT. The V gene lost 5 bases and the J gene lost 1 base, with 14 bases spanning the gap. The CDR3 covers 15 residues. The CDR3 nucleotides read TGTGCCAGCAGTCTTCGGGGTCAGGGGAACACTGAAGCTTTCTTT. Translation: CASSLRGQGNTEAFF.

The chain employs TRBV20-1 and TRBJ1-2; D is unclear. The CDR3 covers 10 residues. Trimming removed 4 bases from V and 8 bases from J, with 8 bases in between. Germline loops: CDR1 DFQATT, CDR2 SNEGSKA (reference sequence). The CDR3 sequence is CSANDSGYTF. For the CDR3, the DNA is TGCAGTGCTAATGATTCGGGCTACACCTTC.

The sample holds many counts of this clonotype. The V gene is TRBV12-3 or TRBV12-4, the J gene TRBJ2-1; 9 positions match TRBD2. The CDR3 spans 16 residues. V shed 6 bases, J shed 1 base, and the junction held 7 bases outside the gene matches. CDR3 sequence: CASSPGSGRSYNEQFF. CDR3 DNA: TGTGCCAGCAGCCCGGGGAGCGGGAGGTCCTACAATGAGCAGTTCTTC.

In this sample, this clonotype turned up a few times. The chain employs TRBV30 and TRBJ2-7; tentatively, D is TRBD1 or TRBD2 (5 bases each). V was cut by 1 base and J by 5 bases, with 18 bases left in between. CDR1 is GTSNPN and CDR2 is SVGIG in the germline V gene (reference sequence). This CDR3 comprises 15 residues. This chain's CDR3 is CAWSGGRGVSNEQYF. CDR3 nucleotide sequence: TGTGCCTGGAGTGGGGGGAGAGGCGTTTCCAACGAGCAGTACTTC.

The rearrangement joins TRBV10-3 to TRBJ2-3, with TRBD2 identical over 10 bases. V dropped 7 bases and J dropped 2; count of bases not matched to a gene: 6. The CDR3 covers 15 residues. CDR1 ENHRY and CDR2 SYGVKD come from the germline V gene. CDR3 bases: TGTGCCATCACCTCTAGCGGGAGTCCCACAGATACGCAGTATTTT. Residues: CAITSSGSPTDTQYF.

There are a few counts of this clonotype. V gene TRBV25-1 combines with J gene TRBJ2-1; D unclear. CDR1 is MGHDK, CDR2 SYGVNS, per germline. The CDR3 is 15 residues long. Trimming took off 2 bases at V and 3 bases at J, with 11 bases between the two ends. For the CDR3, the DNA is TGTGCCAGCAGTGAAAGGTCGGGTTTCTACAATGAGCAGTTCTTC. It is translated as CASSERSGFYNEQFF.

This clonotype was recorded at least ten times. This sequence joins TRBV14 and TRBJ1-1, with 10 bases identical to TRBD1. The CDR3 totals 15 residues. Germline CDR1 is SGHDN and CDR2 is FVKESK. V lost 4 bases to trimming and J lost 1 base; unmatched junction nucleotides: 3. In DNA, the CDR3 is TGTGCCAGCAGCCGACGGACAGGGGGGAACACTGAAGCTTTCTTT. Protein: CASSRRTGGNTEAFF.

The chain uses TRBV28 and TRBJ2-4; maybe TRBD1 (6 bases). CDR1 and CDR2 from the germline V gene are MDHEN and SYDVKM. Trimming cost V 8 bases and J 4 bases, with 18 bases left between them. The CDR3 spans 15 residues. The CDR3 bases are TGTGCCAGCCTGGATGGACAGCTAAAAAAAAACATTCAGTACTTC. Amino acids: CASLDGQLKKNIQYF. Drawing the rest from reference TRBV28 and TRBJ2-4, the complete variable domain is DVKVTQSSRYLVKRTGEKVFLECVQDMDHENMFWYRQDPGLGLRLIYFSYDVKMKEKGDIPEGYSVSREKKERFSLILESASTNQTSMYLCASLDGQLKKNIQYFGAGTRLSVL.

In this sample, this clonotype turned up many times. The genes are TRBV30 and TRBJ2-7, with TRBD1 matching 8 bases. Germline lookup yields CDR1 GTSNPN and CDR2 SVGIG (reference sequence). V trimming: 5 bases; J trimming: 7 bases; junction bases outside the gene matches: 7. The CDR3 runs 12 residues. In DNA form, the CDR3 reads TGTGCCTGGGGGACAGGTCTGAGAGAGCAGTACTTC. Protein sequence: CAWGTGLREQYF. The full variable domain, in which reference TRBV30 and TRBJ2-7 provide the parts outside the CDR3, is SQTIHQWPATLVQPVGSPLSLECTVEGTSNPNLYWYRQAAGRGLQLLFYSVGIGQISSEVPQNLSASRPQDRQFILSSKKLLLSDSGFYLCAWGTGLREQYFGPGTRLTVT.

To note about this clonotype: This may be a read error: a much more frequent sequence differs by one nucleotide. The chain combines TRBV24-1 with TRBJ1-5; possibly TRBD1 for D (5 bases). This CDR3 has 11 residues. Germline assignment: CDR1 KGHDR and CDR2 SFDVKD. CDR3 coding DNA: TGTGCCGCCAGGGTGGATCAGCCCCAGCATTTT. Translated, it gives CAARVDQPQHF.

This clonotype was recorded a few times. The chain is built from TRBV27 and TRBJ2-7; 12 nucleotides align to TRBD2. The CDR3 length is 16 residues. With 3 bases clipped from V and 2 bases from J, the junction kept 5 bases outside the gene matches. The germline V gene encodes CDR1 MNHEY and CDR2 SMNVEV (reference sequence). The DNA for the CDR3 is TGTGCCAGCAGTTTCCGGACTAGCGGGAATCCCTACGAGCAGTACTTC. Translated: CASSFRTSGNPYEQYF.

This clonotype appeared many times. J is TRBJ2-5 and V is TRBV2, with D possibly matching TRBD2 (5 bases). Germline lookup yields CDR1 SNHLY and CDR2 FYNNEI. The V gene lost 8 bases and the J gene lost 0 bases, with 7 bases spanning the gap. This CDR3 has 12 amino acids. The CDR3: CASQRYQETQYF. The CDR3 nucleotides are TGTGCCAGCCAGCGGTACCAAGAGACCCAGTACTTC.

The V call is TRBV7-3, the J call TRBJ2-7; TRBD1 or TRBD2 may be the D gene (5 bases each). V was clipped by 5 bases and J by 2 bases, with 13 bases between them. Germline V gene lookup returns CDR1 SGHTA and CDR2 FQGTGA. The CDR3 runs 14 residues. CDR3 sequence reads: CASSRGPMPYEQYF. DNA for the CDR3: TGTGCCAGCAGCAGGGGACCGATGCCCTACGAGCAGTACTTC.

The rearrangement uses TRBV24-1 and TRBJ2-1; 8 bases map to TRBD2. Per germline, CDR1 KGHDR and CDR2 SFDVKD. This CDR3 is 17 amino acids long. V lost 3 bases, J lost 1 base, and 7 bases stayed unmatched. The DNA of the CDR3 is TGTGCCACCAGTGATGTGCCGGGACTAGTATCCTACAATGAGCAGTTCTTC. Amino acid sequence: CATSDVPGLVSYNEQFF.

This clonotype was recorded at least ten times. The rearrangement uses TRBV28 and TRBJ2-7; a possible D gene is TRBD2 (5 bases). Germline CDR1 MDHEN, CDR2 SYDVKM. The CDR3 extends over 15 amino acids. Trimming took off 3 bases at V and 0 bases at J, with 12 bases between the two ends. CDR3 DNA sequence: TGTGCCAGCAGTTTCCGGGGAATTAGCTCCTACGAGCAGTACTTC. It translates to CASSFRGISSYEQYF.

This chain links TRBV7-9 with TRBJ2-5, with 7 positions matching TRBD2. CDR3 length: 16 residues. The germline V gene has CDR1 SEHNR and CDR2 FQNEAQ (reference sequence). The ends lost 5 bases at V and 5 bases at J; junction bases unmatched: 14. The CDR3 DNA reads as TGTGCCAGCAGCCCCCCTACCGCGGGAGATTTTGAGACCCAGTACTTC. Translated, it gives CASSPPTAGDFETQYF.

This clonotype was seen only a few times. The chain couples TRBV28 to TRBJ2-1; 7 nucleotides align to TRBD2. The CDR3 extends over 15 amino acids. V trimming: 6 bases; J trimming: 4 bases; junction bases outside the gene matches: 9. Germline CDR1 reads MDHEN; CDR2 reads SYDVKM. The CDR3 sequence is CASRFLAVGYNEQFF. CDR3 sequence (DNA): TGTGCCAGCAGGTTCCTAGCGGTAGGGTACAATGAGCAGTTCTTC. Using reference TRBV28 and TRBJ2-1 for the parts outside the CDR3, the full variable domain is DVKVTQSSRYLVKRTGEKVFLECVQDMDHENMFWYRQDPGLGLRLIYFSYDVKMKEKGDIPEGYSVSREKKERFSLILESASTNQTSMYLCASRFLAVGYNEQFFGPGTRLTVL.

This rearrangement joins TRBV3-1 to TRBJ1-2; D is uncertain. This CDR3 contains 15 residues. Germline V gene data show CDR1 as LGHDT and CDR2 as YNNKEL (reference sequence). V lost 3 bases and J 7 bases, leaving 18 bases between the germline ends. The CDR3 region is CASSHRTNVRAGYTF. The CDR3 coding sequence is TGTGCCAGCAGCCATAGAACTAACGTCCGGGCTGGCTACACCTTC.

The sample holds many counts of this clonotype. V gene TRBV20-1 combines with J gene TRBJ2-5; D possibly uses TRBD1 or TRBD2 (7 bases each). V was trimmed by 3 bases and J by 4 bases, leaving 12 bases between them. The CDR3 runs 13 residues. Germline CDR1 is DFQATT and CDR2 is SNEGSKA (reference sequence). The CDR3 reads CSARGGGRETQYF. The CDR3 nucleotides are TGCAGTGCTAGGGGAGGGGGCAGAGAGACCCAGTACTTC.

This clonotype was counted many times. The rearrangement joins TRBV7-9 to TRBJ1-1; 8 bases are shared with TRBD1. The V segment lost 4 bases and the J segment 12 bases; nucleotides outside the gene matches: 7. CDR1 and CDR2 (germline): SEHNR, FQNEAQ (reference sequence). This CDR3 contains 12 residues. In DNA, the CDR3 is TGTGCCAGCAGCTCGGACAGGGTTCGGTCTTTCTTT. This encodes CASSSDRVRSFF.

This clonotype occurred many times. The chain couples TRBV20-1 to TRBJ2-3; D might be TRBD2 (6 bases). CDR3 length: 14 amino acids. Trimming removed 7 bases at V and 5 bases at J, with 19 bases between. Germline CDR1 is DFQATT and CDR2 is SNEGSKA (reference sequence). In nucleotides, the CDR3 is TGCAGTGGCCGGCCCTCCTCTAGCGAAGATACGCAGTATTTT. It encodes CSGRPSSSEDTQYF.

This clonotype has only a few counts. The V and J genes are TRBV3-2 and TRBJ1-3; the D call TRBD1 from the table was never checked on the DNA. TRBV3-2 corresponds to a pseudogene. The CDR3 loop spans 19 amino acids. The CDR3 protein is CASSPGPGQIIFSGNTIYF. In DNA, the CDR3 is TGTGCCAGCAGCCCGGGGCCGGGACAGATTATCTTCTCTGGAAACACCATATATTTT.

The V gene is TRBV7-2, the J gene TRBJ2-1; D could derive from TRBD1 or TRBD2 (5 bases each). Germline CDR1 and CDR2: SGHTA and FQGNSA. The CDR3 is 13 residues long. Between the trimmed V and J ends, which lost 4 bases and 6 bases, there was a span of 10 bases. The CDR3 DNA is TGTGCCAGCAGCTCCCCCGGGGCCAATGAGCAGTTCTTC. Translation: CASSSPGANEQFF. Full variable domain (remainder filled in from reference TRBV7-2 and TRBJ2-1): GAGVSQSPSNKVTEKGKDVELRCDPISGHTALYWYRQSLGQGLEFLIYFQGNSAPDKSGLPSDRFSAERTGGSVSTLTIQRTQQEDSAVYLCASSSPGANEQFFGPGTRLTVL.

Only a few counts were recorded for this clonotype. The chain uses TRBV9 and TRBJ2-2; the match to TRBD1 covers 10 bases. The CDR3 has 15 amino acids. With V trimmed by 4 bases and J by 5 bases, 5 bases remained unmatched. Germline CDR1 reads SGDLS; CDR2 reads YYNGEE. The CDR3 region has the DNA TGTGCCAGCAGCACCCGACAGGGGGCAACCGGGGAGCTGTTTTTT. Amino acids: CASSTRQGATGELFF.